The 18 T cell receptor beta chains below all came from one sample that was sequenced in a study of T-cell memory formation after mild COVID-19 (dated by TCRdb to the early 2020s). Libraries were made using 5' RACE. The data were produced on an Illumina NovaSeq 6000. TCRdb's own reprocessing of the public reads used fastp at Q25 and MiXCR and kept productive beta chains. Each CDR3 protein gets just one entry, which takes the most common genes and DNA from the rows behind it. This sample holds approximately 260,000 distinct CDR3 sequences; around 15% were observed only once. The ten largest make up more than 20% of the sample. Material for sequencing was PBMCs or a T cell subset sorted from them (not recorded which). The receptors here all came from a man between 18 and 29 years old who had mild COVID-19 (a few samples of this study predate the infection). The sample titles of this study are shuffled in the database, so cell type and time point are left out; the donor was told from shared clones.

V and J are TRBV6-6 and TRBJ1-1; D unresolved. The CDR3 runs 13 residues. CDR1 MNHNY and CDR2 SVGAGI come from the germline V gene (reference sequence). Between the trimmed V and J ends, which lost 4 bases and 0 bases, there was a span of 6 bases. This CDR3 is CASSWLVNTEAFF. The CDR3 DNA sequence: TGTGCCAGCAGTTGGTTAGTGAACACTGAAGCTTTCTTT.

The rearrangement links TRBV6-6 to TRBJ1-1; D not resolved. Germline values: CDR1 MNHNY, CDR2 SVGAGI (reference sequence). With 10 bases removed from V and 3 bases from J, the gap between germline ends came to 12 bases. This CDR3 region has 12 residues. The CDR3 reads CAIKPLDTEAFF. The CDR3 DNA reads as TGTGCCATCAAGCCTCTGGACACTGAAGCTTTCTTT.

The V and J genes are TRBV27 and TRBJ2-1; TRBD2 might be the D (5 bases). CDR1 is MNHEY, CDR2 SMNVEV, per germline (reference sequence). Trimming took off 6 bases at V and 7 bases at J, with 10 bases between the two ends. This CDR3 region has 12 residues. DNA of the CDR3: TGTGCCAGCAGAGAGGGTGGGAATGAGCAGTTCTTC. Its translation is CASREGGNEQFF.

Concerning this clonotype: The junction shows a germline mismatch at one end, possibly a read error. The CDR3 spells CDSSSTTGLGEKLFF. The CDR3 DNA sequence: TGTGACAGCAGCTCCACCACAGGTCTGGGAGAAAAACTGTTTTTT. The rearrangement joins TRBV7-9 to TRBJ1-4, with a weak D call TRBD1 (5 bases). Germline V lookup: CDR1 SEHNR, CDR2 FQNEAQ (reference sequence). The CDR3 has 15 amino acids. Supplemented by reference TRBV7-9 and TRBJ1-4, the full variable domain reads DTGVSQNPRHKITKRGQNVTFRCDPISEHNRLYWYRQTLGQGPEFLTYFQNEAQLEKSRLLSDRFSAERPKGSFSTLEIQRTEQGDSAMYLCDSSSTTGLGEKLFFGSGTQLSVL.

The rearrangement joins TRBV7-9 to TRBJ2-1, with 11 bases aligning to TRBD2. The CDR3 runs to 15 residues. J gave up 11 bases and V 2 bases, and 8 bases lay outside the gene matches. The germline gives CDR1 SEHNR, CDR2 FQNEAQ (reference sequence). CDR3 loop: CASSLYSGGGSQQFF. The DNA for the CDR3 is TGTGCCAGCAGCTTATATAGCGGGGGGGGAAGCCAGCAGTTCTTC. Filled out from reference TRBV7-9 and TRBJ2-1, the complete variable domain reads DTGVSQNPRHKITKRGQNVTFRCDPISEHNRLYWYRQTLGQGPEFLTYFQNEAQLEKSRLLSDRFSAERPKGSFSTLEIQRTEQGDSAMYLCASSLYSGGGSQQFFGPGTRLTVL.

The chain links TRBV7-4 to TRBJ2-7, with a possible D match to TRBD1 (6 bases). V lost 5 bases and J lost 2, with 13 bases in between. Germline CDR1 and CDR2: SGHVT and SQSDAQ. This CDR3 region has 14 residues. The CDR3 region is CASSGRGGTYEQYF. CDR3 DNA sequence: TGTGCCAGCAGCGGTAGAGGGGGAACCTACGAGCAGTACTTC.

V usage is TRBV5-1 and J usage is TRBJ2-2, with D maybe TRBD2 (6 bases). V shed 4 bases and J shed 2 bases, with 15 bases lying between them. The CDR3 contains 16 residues. The germline CDR1 and CDR2 sequences are SGHRS and YFSETQ. The CDR3 sequence: CASSPLGTGNTGELFF. CDR3 DNA sequence: TGCGCCAGCAGCCCCCTTGGGACTGGAAACACCGGGGAGCTGTTTTTT.

The chain employs TRBV6-4 and TRBJ2-3; 8 positions agree with TRBD2. The CDR3 is made up of 15 amino acids. With V trimmed by 0 bases and J by 1 base, 0 bases remained unmatched. In germline, CDR1 is MRHNA, CDR2 SNTAGT. The CDR3 is CASSDSRGGTDTQYF. Written as DNA, the CDR3 is TGTGCCAGCAGTGACTCGCGGGGGGGCACAGATACGCAGTATTTT.

In this sample, this clonotype turned up a few times. The genes are TRBV28 and TRBJ2-5, with D possibly being TRBD1 (5 bases). With 6 bases removed from V and 0 bases from J, the gap between germline ends came to 17 bases. Germline CDR1 and CDR2: MDHEN and SYDVKM. The CDR3 is 16 residues long. This CDR3 is CASSRRPGPNQETQYF. The CDR3 nucleotides are TGTGCCAGCAGCCGGCGGCCAGGGCCTAACCAAGAGACCCAGTACTTC.

This clonotype showed up just a few times. CDR3 region: CASSQPIGGRETQYF. The DNA of the CDR3 is TGTGCCAGCAGCCAACCAATTGGGGGACGGGAGACCCAGTACTTC. The chain employs TRBV11-2 and TRBJ2-5; either TRBD1 or TRBD2 may fit D (5 bases each). Per the germline V gene, CDR1 is SGHAT and CDR2 is FQNNGV. V dropped 5 bases and J dropped 5 bases, with 18 bases sitting between them. CDR3 length equals 15 residues.

This clonotype was detected only a few times. The chain uses TRBV6-5 and TRBJ2-1; D perhaps matches TRBD2 (6 bases). V was cut by 6 bases and J by 6 bases, with 12 bases left in between. This CDR3 region has 13 residues. Germline-derived CDR1 and CDR2 are MNHEY and SVGAGI. CDR3 DNA: TGTGCCAGCAGACTAGTCGGGGGCAATGAGCAGTTCTTC. Translation: CASRLVGGNEQFF.

This clonotype was seen a handful of times. This chain links TRBV18 with TRBJ1-2, with D perhaps matching TRBD1 (5 bases). Germline V lookup: CDR1 KGHSH, CDR2 LQKENI. CDR3 length: 14 residues. Trimming shortened V by 3 bases and J by 8 bases, and 16 bases separated the two germline ends. The CDR3 nucleotides are TGTGCCAGCTCACCCAACGGTGGGGCTGGCGGCTACACCTTC. It yields the protein CASSPNGGAGGYTF.

This clonotype was seen only a few times. The rearrangement uses TRBV7-3 and TRBJ1-2; no firm D call. V lost 3 bases and J lost 6, with 11 bases in between. Germline CDR1 reads SGHTA; CDR2 reads FQGTGA. This CDR3 region has 13 residues. The CDR3 loop reads CASSLDYSDGYTF. As DNA, the CDR3 is TGTGCCAGCAGCTTGGACTACAGTGATGGCTACACCTTC. The full variable domain, its missing parts supplied by reference TRBV7-3 and TRBJ1-2, is GAGVSQTPSNKVTEKGKYVELRCDPISGHTALYWYRQSLGQGPEFLIYFQGTGAADDSGLPNDRFFAVRPEGSVSTLKIQRTERGDSAVYLCASSLDYSDGYTFGSGTRLTVV.

This clonotype was seen more than once but under ten times. The chain uses TRBV10-3 and TRBJ1-5, with D uncertain. With 7 bases removed from V and 1 base from J, the gap between germline ends came to 8 bases. CDR1 and CDR2 from the germline V gene are ENHRY and SYGVKD. This CDR3 region has 13 residues. For the CDR3, the DNA is TGTGCCATCACATCGGAGAGCAATCAGCCCCAGCATTTT. Its protein product is CAITSESNQPQHF.

This CDR3 is CASSPNGGGSDATQYF. Here the CDR3 DNA reads TGTGCCAGCAGCCCAAATGGGGGGGGGTCGGACGCTACGCAGTATTTT. The chain couples TRBV7-3 to TRBJ2-3, with 7 bases that match TRBD2. Per the germline V gene, CDR1 is SGHTA and CDR2 is FQGTGA. CDR3 length: 16 amino acids. Trimming removed 5 bases from V and 8 bases from J; junction bases left unmatched: 16.

This clonotype was seen a few times. The CDR3 DNA follows: TGCGCCAGCAGCCCAGAAGGGAATGAGCAGTTCTTC. Translating gives CASSPEGNEQFF. The rearrangement joins TRBV5-1 to TRBJ2-1, with D uncertain. This CDR3 comprises 12 residues. Germline V gives CDR1 SGHRS, CDR2 YFSETQ. Trimming removed 4 bases at V and 7 bases at J, with 9 bases between.

The CDR3 is CASSSTGRSDEQYF. DNA for the CDR3: TGCGCCAGCAGCTCTACAGGGAGGTCGGACGAGCAGTACTTC. V and J are TRBV5-1 and TRBJ2-7; D might be TRBD1 or TRBD2, each matching 6 bases. The germline CDR1 and CDR2 sequences are SGHRS and YFSETQ. Trimming stripped 3 bases from V and 5 bases from J, with 15 bases between. This CDR3 has 14 amino acids.

This clonotype has more than one count but fewer than ten. V and J are TRBV11-2 and TRBJ2-5; D not resolved. The CDR3 covers 12 residues. V lost 3 bases to trimming and J lost 4 bases, with 6 bases between them. Germline V gene lookup returns CDR1 SGHAT and CDR2 FQNNGV. The CDR3 here is CASSFESETQYF. DNA of the CDR3: TGTGCCAGCAGCTTCGAGTCAGAGACCCAGTACTTC.